This TCR beta chain was retrieved from a study of T cell repertoires in cytomegalovirus infection. Regarding the study as a whole: There were carriers of CMV plus the relevant HLA, and cumulative public TCR beta family frequency identified them.

A word on this clonotype: Its antigen is unknown.

MiXCR, applied by TCRdb to the reads, yields one record per CDR3 protein. The sample lists more than 150,000 distinct CDR3 sequences; 15% to 20% were seen once. Sequences were obtained from PBMCs. The TCR sequence derives from a human donor in good health (CMV status not recorded). Some clones in this sample may be carry-over from other donors' samples.

The CDR3 DNA sequence: TGTGCCAGCAGCATTACCTTGGAGCTAGCGGGGTACAATGAGCAGTTCTTC. It codes for CASSITLELAGYNEQFF. The genes are TRBV28 and TRBJ2-1, with 9 bases identical to TRBD2. Germline values: CDR1 MDHEN, CDR2 SYDVKM. V lost 6 bases, J lost 4 bases, and 13 bases stayed unmatched. The CDR3 length is 17 residues. Complete variable domain (other parts from reference TRBV28 and TRBJ2-1): DVKVTQSSRYLVKRTGEKVFLECVQDMDHENMFWYRQDPGLGLRLIYFSYDVKMKEKGDIPEGYSVSREKKERFSLILESASTNQTSMYLCASSITLELAGYNEQFFGPGTRLTVL.